The clone carrying this TCR beta chain was counted between two and nine times. What it binds is unknown. This specimen belongs to a study of naive and memory T cell subsets. CDR3 size: 15 residues. V was shortened by 0 bases and J by 1 base, with 8 bases between the two germline ends. Germline CDR1 SGHTA, CDR2 FQGTGA. Findings of the study overall: The RNA method is potentially sensitive to activation and differentiation changes.

TCR cDNA received a 3' ligated oligonucleotide that carried a UMI. Whole blood, around 2.5 ml, came from adult healthy volunteers. Reverse transcription used DNase-treated unsorted total RNA, aiming for roughly 1 to 1000 ng. The SP2 primer and nested alpha and beta constant region primers amplified ligated cDNA in four rounds. Blood and skin TCR RNA was reverse transcribed with alpha and beta constant primers. One entry per CDR3 protein, called by TCRdb with MiXCR from the 5' RACE reads. The data contain 25,000 to 35,000 distinct CDR3 sequences, around 15% of them singletons. The source is a female donor in good health. This chain links TRBV7-3 with TRBJ2-3, with D unclear. The CDR3 is CASSLTQTRTDTQYF. CDR3 coding DNA: TGTGCCAGCAGCTTAACCCAGACCCGCACAGATACGCAGTATTTT.